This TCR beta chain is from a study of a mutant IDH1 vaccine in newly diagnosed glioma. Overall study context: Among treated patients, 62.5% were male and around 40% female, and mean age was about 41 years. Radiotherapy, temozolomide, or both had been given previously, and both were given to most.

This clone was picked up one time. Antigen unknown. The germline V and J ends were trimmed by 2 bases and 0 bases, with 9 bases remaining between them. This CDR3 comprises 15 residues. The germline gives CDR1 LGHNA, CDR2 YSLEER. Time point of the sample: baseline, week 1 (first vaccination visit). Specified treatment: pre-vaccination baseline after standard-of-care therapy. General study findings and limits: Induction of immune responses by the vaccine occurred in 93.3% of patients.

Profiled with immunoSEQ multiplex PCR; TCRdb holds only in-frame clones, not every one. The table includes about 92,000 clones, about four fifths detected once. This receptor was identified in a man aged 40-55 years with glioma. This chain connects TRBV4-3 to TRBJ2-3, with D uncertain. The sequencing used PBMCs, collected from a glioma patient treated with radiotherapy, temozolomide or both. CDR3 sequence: CASSQMGGSTDTQYF. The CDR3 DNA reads TGCGCCAGCAGCCAAATGGGCGGTAGCACAGATACGCAGTATTTT.